This passage covers 31 T cell receptor beta chains from one sample sequenced in a study of human T cells and chemical hapten exposure. TCRdb reprocessed the RACE reads with MiXCR, giving one entry per CDR3 protein. The sample holds about 52,000 distinct CDR3 sequences, about 10% seen once. The time point is: patch test 3, about 24 weeks after DPC sensitization. Treatment here: therapeutic diphenylcyclopropenone sensitization with weekly scalp DPC. The source was whole blood, collected in connection with sensitization to the hapten diphenylcyclopropenone (DPC). The receptors here all came from a woman aged 40 to 50 with alopecia areata. Some clones in this sample may be carry-over from other donors' samples.

J is TRBJ1-1 and V is TRBV25-1, with a tentative D call TRBD1 (5 bases). V lost 7 bases and J lost 3, with 9 bases in between. Germline V gives CDR1 MGHDK, CDR2 SYGVNS. This CDR3 contains 12 residues. CDR3 region: CASKKGHTEAFF. The CDR3 DNA sequence: TGTGCCAGCAAAAAGGGACACACTGAAGCTTTCTTT. Looking up the rest from reference TRBV25-1 and TRBJ1-1 gives the full variable domain: EADIYQTPRYLVIGTGKKITLECSQTMGHDKMYWYQQDPGMELHLIHYSYGVNSTEKGDLSSESTVSRIRTEHFPLTLESARPSHTSQYLCASKKGHTEAFFGQGTRLTVV.

This chain links TRBV30 with TRBJ1-6; a weak D match, TRBD1 (5 bases). CDR1 and CDR2 (germline): GTSNPN, SVGIG (reference sequence). Trimming shortened V by 4 bases and J by 7 bases, and 17 bases separated the two germline ends. CDR3 size: 15 residues. The CDR3, as DNA: TGTGCCTGGACTCCGGGGACCCGGCGGAATTCACCCCTCCACTTT. As protein: CAWTPGTRRNSPLHF.

CDR3 protein: CASRKGDRGDEQYF. In DNA, the CDR3 is TGTGCCAGCAGGAAGGGGGACAGGGGCGACGAGCAGTACTTC. The chain is built from TRBV25-1 and TRBJ2-7, with 10 bases aligning to TRBD1. The germline gives CDR1 MGHDK, CDR2 SYGVNS. The length of the CDR3 is 14 residues. Trimming removed 6 bases from V and 5 bases from J; junction bases left unmatched: 7.

This clonotype was detected only a few times. The chain couples TRBV11-2 to TRBJ1-1; no clear D gene. Germline lookup yields CDR1 SGHAT and CDR2 FQNNGV. CDR3 length equals 13 residues. V shed 5 bases and J shed 9 bases, with 16 bases lying between them. The CDR3 nucleotides read TGTGCCAGCAGCCGAATTCAGGCTGAGAAAGCTTTCTTT. The encoded protein is CASSRIQAEKAFF.

This clonotype has a handful of counts. This rearrangement joins TRBV5-1 to TRBJ2-7, with D perhaps assigned TRBD1 or TRBD2 (6 bases each). The germline V and J ends were trimmed by 4 bases and 4 bases, with 18 bases remaining between them. The CDR3 is 15 residues long. CDR1 and CDR2 from the germline V gene are SGHRS and YFSETQ. CDR3 loop: CASSPEGVPGYEQYF. DNA for the CDR3: TGCGCCAGCAGCCCGGAGGGGGTACCAGGTTACGAGCAGTACTTC. Drawing the rest from reference TRBV5-1 and TRBJ2-7, the complete variable domain is KAGVTQTPRYLIKTRGQQVTLSCSPISGHRSVSWYQQTPGQGLQFLFEYFSETQRNKGNFPGRFSGRQFSNSRSEMNVSTLELGDSALYLCASSPEGVPGYEQYFGPGTRLTVT.

At least ten counts were recorded for this clonotype. The rearrangement joins TRBV6-2 or TRBV6-3 to TRBJ2-7; 7 bases match TRBD1. The CDR3 spans 13 residues. Germline V gene lookup returns CDR1 MNHEY and CDR2 SVGEGT. Trimming at V came to 7 bases and at J to 3 bases, leaving 6 bases not matched to a gene. CDR3 in amino acids: CASTRTGDYEQYF. Written as DNA, the CDR3 is TGTGCCAGCACCAGGACAGGAGACTACGAGCAGTACTTC.

This clonotype is a singleton in its sample. This chain connects TRBV11-3 to TRBJ2-3, with D unresolved. The V gene's germline CDR1 is SGHNT and CDR2 YENEEA. The CDR3 consists of 14 residues. With 1 base removed from V and 2 bases from J, the gap between germline ends came to 7 bases. Here the CDR3 DNA reads TGTGCCAGCAGCTTAGGCAGAAACACAGATACGCAGTATTTT. Protein: CASSLGRNTDTQYF.

This clonotype appeared many times. The genes are TRBV10-3 and TRBJ2-5; 7 nucleotides match TRBD2. The J segment lost 1 base and the V segment lost 0 bases, leaving 5 bases of the junction unmatched. The CDR3 totals 16 residues. Germline V gives CDR1 ENHRY, CDR2 SYGVKD. CDR3 loop: CAISESVSGSQETQYF. The CDR3 DNA reads as TGTGCCATCAGTGAGTCTGTTAGCGGGTCCCAAGAGACCCAGTACTTC.

Only a few counts were recorded for this clonotype. This chain links TRBV3-1 with TRBJ2-3; D might be TRBD2 (5 bases). Germline V gene sequence: CDR1 LGHDT, CDR2 YNNKEL (reference sequence). CDR3 length: 14 amino acids. V lost 4 bases and J 4 bases, leaving 12 bases between the germline ends. DNA for the CDR3: TGTGCCAGCAGCCGTGGCGGGTCCTCAGATACGCAGTATTTT. Translated: CASSRGGSSDTQYF.

In its sample, this clonotype was seen many times. The rearrangement joins TRBV27 to TRBJ1-1; D gene unclear. Germline V lookup: CDR1 MNHEY, CDR2 SMNVEV (reference sequence). The CDR3 is made up of 13 amino acids. The V and J ends lost 3 bases and 2 bases respectively, with 7 bases between them. The CDR3, as DNA: TGTGCCAGCAGTTTGGGGAGCAACACTGAAGCTTTCTTT. This encodes CASSLGSNTEAFF.

This clonotype showed up many times. The chain recombines TRBV21-1 with TRBJ2-3; the listed D gene, TRBD1, was not tested against the DNA. TRBV21-1 is an annotated pseudogene. The CDR3 has 14 residues. The CDR3, as DNA: TGTGCCAGCAGGGACAGGGCCACCGCAGATACGCAGTATTTT. This sequence encodes CASRDRATADTQYF.

This clonotype appeared a few times. The chain combines TRBV20-1 with TRBJ1-1; D may be TRBD1 (6 bases). The ends were cut back, 5 bases at V and 1 base at J, with 8 bases in the middle. From germline, CDR1 is DFQATT and CDR2 SNEGSKA (reference sequence). The CDR3 length is 12 residues. The CDR3: CSAPDRNTEAFF. The DNA for the CDR3 is TGCAGTGCTCCGGACAGGAACACTGAAGCTTTCTTT.

The sample holds a few counts of this clonotype. This chain joins TRBV7-9 and TRBJ2-1; D gene uncertain. CDR1 is SEHNR, CDR2 FQNEAQ, per germline (reference sequence). There are 15 residues in the CDR3. The V end lost 1 base, the J end lost 4 bases, and 11 bases lay between the germline ends. The CDR3 DNA is TGTGCCAGCAGCTTAGGTCAGACCCTATACAATGAGCAGTTCTTC. The encoded protein is CASSLGQTLYNEQFF.

J is TRBJ1-6 and V is TRBV28; D may be TRBD1 (5 bases). This CDR3 contains 15 residues. From germline, CDR1 is MDHEN and CDR2 SYDVKM. The germline V and J ends were trimmed by 6 bases and 5 bases, with 14 bases remaining between them. The DNA of the CDR3 is TGTGCCAGCAGGCAGGGCTCATCCAATAATTCACCCCTCCACTTT. It specifies CASRQGSSNNSPLHF.

This clonotype was seen at least ten times. The gene calls are TRBV7-9 and TRBJ1-2; D call uncertain. Germline V gives CDR1 SEHNR, CDR2 FQNEAQ (reference sequence). The V end was cut by 3 bases, the J end by 4 bases, with 9 bases between. The CDR3 is made up of 13 amino acids. CDR3 DNA sequence: TGTGCCAGCAGCTTGCAAGGTGGCTATGGCTACACCTTC. The encoded protein is CASSLQGGYGYTF.

The V call is TRBV30, the J call TRBJ1-1, with 8 bases that match TRBD1. Trimming cost V 4 bases and J 1 base; bases outside gene matches: 2. CDR1 is GTSNPN and CDR2 is SVGIG in the germline V gene (reference sequence). The CDR3 consists of 13 residues. Here the CDR3 reads CAWTDRANTEAFF. The CDR3 DNA follows: TGTGCCTGGACGGACAGGGCGAACACTGAAGCTTTCTTT.

The chain carries TRBV5-6 and TRBJ1-4, with a possible D match to TRBD1 (6 bases). The V gene's germline CDR1 is SGHDT and CDR2 YYEEEE. V lost 0 bases to trimming and J lost 6 bases, with 9 bases between them. The CDR3 runs to 14 residues. The CDR3 DNA follows: TGTGCCAGCAGCTTGGAGGGGGAGCATGAAAAACTGTTTTTT. Its translation: CASSLEGEHEKLFF.

This chain joins TRBV11-1 and TRBJ2-3; 10 positions match TRBD2. The CDR3 has 16 amino acids. Germline V CDR1 and CDR2: SGHAT, FQDESV (reference sequence). The V gene end was trimmed by 4 bases and the J gene end by 5 bases; junction bases not matched to a gene: 9. The CDR3 sequence: CASSSNPGLAKDTQYF. As DNA, the CDR3 is TGTGCCAGCAGCTCTAACCCGGGACTAGCGAAAGATACGCAGTATTTT.

This clonotype was detected only a few times. The J gene is TRBJ2-3, the V gene TRBV5-1, with D unclear. Per the germline V gene, CDR1 is SGHRS and CDR2 is YFSETQ. The CDR3 has 14 amino acids. The V gene lost 5 bases and the J gene lost 2 bases, with 12 bases spanning the gap. This CDR3 reads CASRTDGFTDTQYF. In DNA, the CDR3 is TGCGCCAGCAGGACCGACGGGTTCACAGATACGCAGTATTTT. The full variable domain, in which reference TRBV5-1 and TRBJ2-3 provide the parts outside the CDR3, is KAGVTQTPRYLIKTRGQQVTLSCSPISGHRSVSWYQQTPGQGLQFLFEYFSETQRNKGNFPGRFSGRQFSNSRSEMNVSTLELGDSALYLCASRTDGFTDTQYFGPGTRLTVL.

The sample holds one count of this clonotype. V gene TRBV10-3 combines with J gene TRBJ2-3; 7 nucleotides align to TRBD1. CDR1 ENHRY and CDR2 SYGVKD come from the germline V gene. The CDR3 runs 13 residues. With V trimmed by 8 bases and J by 3 bases, 5 bases remained unmatched. The CDR3 nucleotides are TGTGCCATCTTACTACAGGGGACAGATACGCAGTATTTT. Translation: CAILLQGTDTQYF.

This clonotype was detected only a few times. CDR3 bases: TGTGCCAGCAGCTTAGATTCAAGGAATCCGGGCCGCCAAGAGACCCAGTACTTC. Translation gives CASSLDSRNPGRQETQYF. The chain combines TRBV11-3 with TRBJ2-5; D is uncertain. V lost 0 bases and J 1 base, leaving 18 bases between the germline ends. Germline V gene data show CDR1 as SGHNT and CDR2 as YENEEA. The length of the CDR3 is 18 residues.

This clonotype appeared once. The V call is TRBV11-1, the J call TRBJ2-7, with D possibly matching TRBD1 (5 bases). Trimming shortened V by 1 base and J by 2 bases, and 12 bases separated the two germline ends. Looked up from germline, CDR1 is SGHAT and CDR2 is FQDESV (reference sequence). CDR3 length: 15 residues. The CDR3 region is CASSLGWGRTYEQYF. CDR3 in DNA: TGTGCCAGCAGCTTAGGGTGGGGCAGGACCTACGAGCAGTACTTC.

The V gene is TRBV29-1, the J gene TRBJ1-2; D unresolved. Trimming cost V 6 bases and J 1 base, with 15 bases left between them. The CDR3 is 14 amino acids. The germline gives CDR1 SQVTM, CDR2 ANQGSEA. The CDR3 loop is CSVKKAGSNYGYTF. The CDR3 coding sequence is TGCAGCGTCAAAAAAGCGGGGAGTAACTATGGCTACACCTTC.

This clonotype showed up many times. The V gene is TRBV4-1, the J gene TRBJ1-4, with 9 bases that match TRBD1. J gave up 6 bases and V 3 bases, and 8 bases lay outside the gene matches. The CDR3 runs to 16 residues. Germline lookup yields CDR1 MGHRA and CDR2 YSYEKL. CDR3 coding DNA: TGCGCCAGCAGCCACCTTACAACAGGGGGCGATGAAAAACTGTTTTTT. It is translated as CASSHLTTGGDEKLFF.

This clonotype showed up just a few times. CDR3 residues: CASSPGLAGYNEQFF. In DNA form, the CDR3 reads TGTGCCAGCAGTCCGGGACTAGCGGGATACAATGAGCAGTTCTTC. The chain combines TRBV6-5 with TRBJ2-1, with 13 bases identical to TRBD2. Germline V gene lookup returns CDR1 MNHEY and CDR2 SVGAGI. This CDR3 region has 15 residues. The J segment lost 4 bases and the V segment lost 5 bases, leaving 2 bases of the junction unmatched.

There are a few counts of this clonotype. The chain carries TRBV19 and TRBJ1-5, with a tentative D call TRBD1 (6 bases). Germline loops: CDR1 LNHDA, CDR2 SQIVND (reference sequence). The CDR3 is 16 residues long. With 6 bases removed from V and 0 bases from J, the gap between germline ends came to 15 bases. In DNA form, the CDR3 reads TGTGCCAGTAGCTCCGGGGGGCCCTATAGCAATCAGCCCCAGCATTTT. Translating it yields CASSSGGPYSNQPQHF.

This clonotype came up a few times. CDR3 coding DNA: TGTGCCAGCAATCCGGGACTAGCGAACACCGGGGAGCTGTTTTTT. It specifies CASNPGLANTGELFF. The chain has TRBV2 and TRBJ2-2, with 8 bases aligning to TRBD2. The CDR3 length is 15 residues. Germline CDR1 is SNHLY and CDR2 is FYNNEI. The V segment lost 7 bases and the J segment 0 bases; nucleotides outside the gene matches: 4. Full variable domain (rest looked up from reference TRBV2 and TRBJ2-2): EPEVTQTPSHQVTQMGQEVILRCVPISNHLYFYWYRQILGQKVEFLVSFYNNEISEKSEIFDDQFSVERPDGSNFTLKIRSTKLEDSAMYFCASNPGLANTGELFFGEGSRLTVL.

This clonotype was recorded at least ten times. The CDR3 sequence: CASSPGRDRVNQPQHF. CDR3 in DNA: TGTGCCAGTAGCCCTGGCCGGGACAGGGTCAATCAGCCCCAGCATTTT. The rearrangement links TRBV19 to TRBJ1-5; TRBD1 matches at 9 bases. The CDR3 runs to 16 residues. Per the germline V gene, CDR1 is LNHDA and CDR2 is SQIVND (reference sequence). J was trimmed by 3 bases and V by 6 bases; bases with no gene match: 9.

In its sample, this clonotype was seen many times. The J gene is TRBJ2-7, the V gene TRBV7-8, with D unclear. The V gene lost 3 bases and the J gene lost 5 bases, with 14 bases spanning the gap. Germline values: CDR1 SGHVS, CDR2 FQNEAQ. This CDR3 contains 14 residues. The CDR3 DNA is TGTGCCAGCAGCTTTAATAATCTCCGGAACGAGCAGTACTTC. It translates to CASSFNNLRNEQYF.

This clonotype was detected a few times. DNA for the CDR3: TGTGCCAGCAGCCCGAAAACGACGCCCCAAGAGACCCAGTACTTC. Protein: CASSPKTTPQETQYF. The chain is built from TRBV7-6 and TRBJ2-5; D call uncertain. Per germline, CDR1 SGHVS and CDR2 FNYEAQ. The CDR3 runs to 15 residues. The V gene lost 5 bases and the J gene lost 1 base, with 14 bases spanning the gap.

The rearrangement joins TRBV10-3 to TRBJ1-1, with D unresolved. V lost 5 bases and J lost 7, with 20 bases in between. CDR3 length: 15 residues. Germline values: CDR1 ENHRY, CDR2 SYGVKD. The CDR3 reads CAISQTTGISSEAFF. The CDR3 nucleotides are TGTGCCATCAGTCAAACGACCGGGATCTCGAGTGAAGCTTTCTTT.